The source of this TCR beta chain is a study of blood T cells in healthy people across ages. A few counts support this clonotype. Trimming removed 3 bases from V and 4 bases from J; junction bases left unmatched: 4. This CDR3 is 14 amino acids long. Germline V gene sequence: CDR1 DFQATT, CDR2 SNEGSKA (reference sequence). A second about 6 to 12 cycle PCR used barcoded and J-beta primers. TCRdb reanalysed the 5' RACE reads using MiXCR and keeps one entry per CDR3 protein. The data hold about 1.5 million distinct CDR3 sequences, with approximately 42% observed a single time. The chain carries TRBV20-1 and TRBJ2-1, with 9 bases aligning to TRBD2. The specimen was blood. This sequence was found in a woman under 30 in good health. The CDR3 nucleotides are TGCAGTGCTAGGACTAGCGGATGGTACAATGAGCAGTTCTTC. This codes for CSARTSGWYNEQFF.